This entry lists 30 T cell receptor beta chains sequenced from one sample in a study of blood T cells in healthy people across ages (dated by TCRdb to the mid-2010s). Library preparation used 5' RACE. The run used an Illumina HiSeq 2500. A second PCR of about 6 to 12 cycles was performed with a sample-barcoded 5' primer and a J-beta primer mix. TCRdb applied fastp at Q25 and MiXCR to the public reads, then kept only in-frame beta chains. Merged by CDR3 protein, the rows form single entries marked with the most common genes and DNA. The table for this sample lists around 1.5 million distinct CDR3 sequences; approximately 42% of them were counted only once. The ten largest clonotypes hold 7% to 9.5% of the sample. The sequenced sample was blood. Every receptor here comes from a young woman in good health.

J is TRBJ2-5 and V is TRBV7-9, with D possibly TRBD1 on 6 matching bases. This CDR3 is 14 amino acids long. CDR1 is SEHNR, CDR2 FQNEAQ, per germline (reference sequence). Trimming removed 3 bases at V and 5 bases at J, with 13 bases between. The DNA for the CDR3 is TGTGCCAGCAGCTTCGGACAGATGGGGGAGACCCAGTACTTC. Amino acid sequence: CASSFGQMGETQYF. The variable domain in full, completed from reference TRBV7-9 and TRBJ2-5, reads DTGVSQNPRHKITKRGQNVTFRCDPISEHNRLYWYRQTLGQGPEFLTYFQNEAQLEKSRLLSDRFSAERPKGSFSTLEIQRTEQGDSAMYLCASSFGQMGETQYFGPGTRLLVL.

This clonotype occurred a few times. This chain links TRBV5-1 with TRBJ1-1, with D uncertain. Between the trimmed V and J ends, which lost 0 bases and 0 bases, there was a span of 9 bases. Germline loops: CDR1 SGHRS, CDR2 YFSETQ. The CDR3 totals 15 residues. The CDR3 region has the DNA TGCGCCAGCAGCTTGGAAGGGTCTATGAACACTGAAGCTTTCTTT. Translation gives CASSLEGSMNTEAFF.

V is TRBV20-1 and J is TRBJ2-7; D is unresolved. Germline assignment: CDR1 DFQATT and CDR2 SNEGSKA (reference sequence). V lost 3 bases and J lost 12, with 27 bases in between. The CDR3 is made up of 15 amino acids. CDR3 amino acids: CSASSGFEHLGSRYF. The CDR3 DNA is TGCAGTGCTAGCTCCGGGTTTGAGCACTTAGGTTCTCGGTACTTC.

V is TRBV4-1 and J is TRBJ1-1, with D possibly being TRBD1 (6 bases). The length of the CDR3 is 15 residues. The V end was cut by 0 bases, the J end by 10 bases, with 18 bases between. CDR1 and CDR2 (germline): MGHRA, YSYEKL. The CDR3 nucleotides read TGCGCCAGCAGCCAAGACAGGGGCGCAGGGGCTGGAGCTTTCTTT. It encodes CASSQDRGAGAGAFF.

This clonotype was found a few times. CDR3 residues: CASSVDAMNTEAFF. DNA of the CDR3: TGTGCCAGCAGCGTCGACGCTATGAACACTGAAGCTTTCTTT. The chain carries TRBV9 and TRBJ1-1, with D unclear. Per the germline V gene, CDR1 is SGDLS and CDR2 is YYNGEE. V lost 2 bases, J lost 0 bases, and 8 bases lay in between. This CDR3 has 14 amino acids.

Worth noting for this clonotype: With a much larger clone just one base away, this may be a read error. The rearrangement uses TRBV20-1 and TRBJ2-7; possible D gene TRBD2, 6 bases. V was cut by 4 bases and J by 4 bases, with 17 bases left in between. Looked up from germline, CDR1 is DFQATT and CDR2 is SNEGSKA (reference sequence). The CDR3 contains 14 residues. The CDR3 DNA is TGCAGTGCTATGGCCCCAACGGGGGTATACGAGCAGTACTTC. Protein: CSAMAPTGVYEQYF.

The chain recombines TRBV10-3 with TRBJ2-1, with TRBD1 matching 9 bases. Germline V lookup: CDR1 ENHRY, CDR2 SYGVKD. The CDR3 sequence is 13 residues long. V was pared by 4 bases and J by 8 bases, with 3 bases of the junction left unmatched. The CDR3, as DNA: TGTGCCATCAGTGGGACAGGGGCTGATGAGCAGTTCTTC. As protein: CAISGTGADEQFF.

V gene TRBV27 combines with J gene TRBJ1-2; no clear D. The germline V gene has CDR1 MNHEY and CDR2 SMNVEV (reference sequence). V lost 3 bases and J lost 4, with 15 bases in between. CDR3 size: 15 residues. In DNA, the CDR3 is TGTGCCAGCAGTTTGAGTACAGATCCAACCTATGGCTACACCTTC. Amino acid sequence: CASSLSTDPTYGYTF.

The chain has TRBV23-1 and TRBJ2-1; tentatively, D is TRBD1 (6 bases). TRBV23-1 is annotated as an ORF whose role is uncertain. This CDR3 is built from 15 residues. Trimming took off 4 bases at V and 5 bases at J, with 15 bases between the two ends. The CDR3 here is CASSLRTQGHNEQFF. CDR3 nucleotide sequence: TGCGCCAGCAGTCTCAGGACTCAGGGGCACAATGAGCAGTTCTTC.

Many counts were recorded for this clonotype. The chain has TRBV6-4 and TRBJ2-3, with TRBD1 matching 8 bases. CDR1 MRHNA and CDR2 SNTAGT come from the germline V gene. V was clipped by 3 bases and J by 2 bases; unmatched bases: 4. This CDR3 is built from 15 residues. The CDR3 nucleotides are TGTGCCAGCAGTGAAGGACAGGGACACACAGATACGCAGTATTTT. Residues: CASSEGQGHTDTQYF.

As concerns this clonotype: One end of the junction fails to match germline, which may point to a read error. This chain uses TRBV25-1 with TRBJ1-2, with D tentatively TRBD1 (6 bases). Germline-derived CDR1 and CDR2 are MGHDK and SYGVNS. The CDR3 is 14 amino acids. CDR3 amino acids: CTSSVGAGNYGYTF. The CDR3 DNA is TGTACCAGCAGTGTGGGGGCCGGAAACTATGGCTACACCTTC.

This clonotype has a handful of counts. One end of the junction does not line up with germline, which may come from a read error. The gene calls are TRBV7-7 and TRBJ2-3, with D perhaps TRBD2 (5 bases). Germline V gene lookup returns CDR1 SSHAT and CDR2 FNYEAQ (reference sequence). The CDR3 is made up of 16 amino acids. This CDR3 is CASSPAGWNLGDTQYF. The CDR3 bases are TGTGCTAGCAGCCCGGCGGGCTGGAACCTAGGAGATACGCAGTATTTT.

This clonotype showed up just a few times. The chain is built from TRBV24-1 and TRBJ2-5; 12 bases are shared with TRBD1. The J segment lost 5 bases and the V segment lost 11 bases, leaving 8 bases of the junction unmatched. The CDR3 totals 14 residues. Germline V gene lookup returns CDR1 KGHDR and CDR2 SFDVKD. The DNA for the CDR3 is TGTGCCATCCGGGACAGGGGGCTTCGGGAGACCCAGTACTTC. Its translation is CAIRDRGLRETQYF.

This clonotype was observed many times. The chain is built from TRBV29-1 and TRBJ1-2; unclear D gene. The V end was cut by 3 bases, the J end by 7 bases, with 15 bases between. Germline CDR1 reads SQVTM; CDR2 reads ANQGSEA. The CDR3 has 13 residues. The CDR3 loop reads CSVDSPRRSGYTF. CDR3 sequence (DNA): TGCAGCGTTGATTCCCCCCGGCGTAGTGGCTACACCTTC.

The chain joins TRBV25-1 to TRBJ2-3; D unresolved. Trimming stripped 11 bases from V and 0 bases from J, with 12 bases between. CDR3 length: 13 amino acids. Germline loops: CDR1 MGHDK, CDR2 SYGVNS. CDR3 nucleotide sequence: TGTGCCCTCCGGGCCAGCAGCACAGATACGCAGTATTTT. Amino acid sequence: CALRASSTDTQYF.

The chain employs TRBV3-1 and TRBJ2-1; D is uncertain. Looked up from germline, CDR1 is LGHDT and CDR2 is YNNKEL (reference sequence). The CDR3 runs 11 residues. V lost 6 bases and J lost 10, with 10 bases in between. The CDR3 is CASRKGHEQFF. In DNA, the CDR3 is TGTGCCAGCAGAAAAGGCCACGAGCAGTTCTTC.

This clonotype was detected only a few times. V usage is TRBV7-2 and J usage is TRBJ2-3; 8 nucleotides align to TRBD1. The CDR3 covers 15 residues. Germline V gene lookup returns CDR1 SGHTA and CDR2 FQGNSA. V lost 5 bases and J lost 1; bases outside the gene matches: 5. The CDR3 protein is CASSLQQGGTDTQYF. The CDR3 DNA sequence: TGTGCCAGCAGCCTACAACAGGGGGGCACAGATACGCAGTATTTT.

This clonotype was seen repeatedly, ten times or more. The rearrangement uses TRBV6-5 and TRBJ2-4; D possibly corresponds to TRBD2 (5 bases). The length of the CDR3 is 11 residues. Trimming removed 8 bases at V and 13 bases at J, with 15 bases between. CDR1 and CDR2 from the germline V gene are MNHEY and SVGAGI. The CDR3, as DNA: TGTGCCAGCGGGAGCACTCTTGAGCAGTACTTC. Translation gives CASGSTLEQYF.

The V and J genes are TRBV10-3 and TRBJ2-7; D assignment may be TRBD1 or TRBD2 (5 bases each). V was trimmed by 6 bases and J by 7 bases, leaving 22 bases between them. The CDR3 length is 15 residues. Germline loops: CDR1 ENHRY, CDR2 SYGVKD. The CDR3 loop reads CAIRPEGSSYNEQYF. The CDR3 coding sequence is TGTGCCATCAGACCCGAGGGGAGCTCCTACAATGAGCAGTACTTC.

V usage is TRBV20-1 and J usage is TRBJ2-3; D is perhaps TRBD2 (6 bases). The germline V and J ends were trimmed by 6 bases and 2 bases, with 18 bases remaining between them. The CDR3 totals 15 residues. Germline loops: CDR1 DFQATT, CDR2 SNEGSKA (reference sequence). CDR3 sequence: CSASFSGGITDTQYF. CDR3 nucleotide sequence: TGCAGTGCCAGTTTTTCCGGGGGAATCACAGATACGCAGTATTTT.

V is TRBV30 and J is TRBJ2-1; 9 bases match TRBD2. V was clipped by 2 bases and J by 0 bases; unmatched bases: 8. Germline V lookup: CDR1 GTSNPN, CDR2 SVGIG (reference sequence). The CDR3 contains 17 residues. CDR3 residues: CAWSSLAGGPSYNEQFF. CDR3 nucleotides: TGTGCCTGGAGTTCCTTGGCGGGGGGGCCCTCCTACAATGAGCAGTTCTTC. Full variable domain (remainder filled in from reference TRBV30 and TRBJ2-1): SQTIHQWPATLVQPVGSPLSLECTVEGTSNPNLYWYRQAAGRGLQLLFYSVGIGQISSEVPQNLSASRPQDRQFILSSKKLLLSDSGFYLCAWSSLAGGPSYNEQFFGPGTRLTVL.

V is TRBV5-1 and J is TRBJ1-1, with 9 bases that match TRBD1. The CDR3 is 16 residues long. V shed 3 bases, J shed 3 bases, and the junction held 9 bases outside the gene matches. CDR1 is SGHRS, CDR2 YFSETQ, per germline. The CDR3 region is CASSSLGQGLDTEAFF. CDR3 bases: TGCGCCAGCAGCTCTCTCGGACAGGGGCTGGACACTGAAGCTTTCTTT.

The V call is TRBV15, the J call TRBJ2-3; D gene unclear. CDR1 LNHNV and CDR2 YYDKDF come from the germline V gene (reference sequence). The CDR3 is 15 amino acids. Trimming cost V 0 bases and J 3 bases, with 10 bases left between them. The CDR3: CATSREWAVTDTQYF. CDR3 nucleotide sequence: TGTGCCACCAGCAGAGAGTGGGCGGTGACAGATACGCAGTATTTT.

In DNA form, the CDR3 reads TGCGCCAGCAGCCAAGGGAGCGGGGAATATGGCTACACCTTC. It encodes CASSQGSGEYGYTF. This chain connects TRBV4-1 to TRBJ1-2, with D unclear. CDR1 is MGHRA and CDR2 is YSYEKL in the germline V gene. The ends were cut back, 1 base at V and 5 bases at J, with 11 bases in the middle. The CDR3 totals 14 residues.

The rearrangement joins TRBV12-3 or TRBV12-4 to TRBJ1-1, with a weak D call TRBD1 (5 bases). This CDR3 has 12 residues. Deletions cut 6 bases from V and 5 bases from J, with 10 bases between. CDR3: CASRGRVTEAFF. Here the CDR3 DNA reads TGTGCCAGCAGGGGCAGGGTTACTGAAGCTTTCTTT.

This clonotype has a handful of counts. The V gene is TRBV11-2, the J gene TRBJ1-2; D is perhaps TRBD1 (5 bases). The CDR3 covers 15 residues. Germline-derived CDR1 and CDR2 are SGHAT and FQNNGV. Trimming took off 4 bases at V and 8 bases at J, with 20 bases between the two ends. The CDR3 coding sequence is TGTGCCAGCAGCTCGTGGGTCTCAGGGATTGAGGGCTACACCTTC. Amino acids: CASSSWVSGIEGYTF.

CDR3 DNA: TGTGCCAGCAGCGTAACAGGGGAATACGAGCAGTACTTC. As protein: CASSVTGEYEQYF. This chain links TRBV7-6 with TRBJ2-7, with 7 bases fitting TRBD1. Germline V gives CDR1 SGHVS, CDR2 FNYEAQ. CDR3 length: 13 amino acids. V trimming: 5 bases; J trimming: 4 bases; junction bases outside the gene matches: 5.

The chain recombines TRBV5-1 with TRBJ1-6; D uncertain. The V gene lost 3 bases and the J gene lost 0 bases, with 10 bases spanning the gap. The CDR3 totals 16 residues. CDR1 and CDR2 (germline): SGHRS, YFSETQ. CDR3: CASSSLGNSYNSPLHF. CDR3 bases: TGCGCCAGCAGCTCGTTGGGGAACTCCTATAATTCACCCCTCCACTTT.

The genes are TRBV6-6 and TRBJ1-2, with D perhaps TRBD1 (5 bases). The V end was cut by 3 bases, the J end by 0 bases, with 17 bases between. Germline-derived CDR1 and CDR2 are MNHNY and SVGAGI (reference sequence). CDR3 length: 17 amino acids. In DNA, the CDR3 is TGTGCCAGCAGTTATAAGCAGGGACTACAGGCTAACTATGGCTACACCTTC. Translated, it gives CASSYKQGLQANYGYTF.

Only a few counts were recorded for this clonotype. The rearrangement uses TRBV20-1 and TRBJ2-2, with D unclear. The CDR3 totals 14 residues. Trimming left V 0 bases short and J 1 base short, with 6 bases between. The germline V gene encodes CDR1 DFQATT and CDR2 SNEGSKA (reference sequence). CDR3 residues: CSARDQGNTGELFF. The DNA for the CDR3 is TGCAGTGCTAGAGATCAAGGGAACACCGGGGAGCTGTTTTTT.